This T cell receptor beta chain was identified in a study of blood T cell repertoires in COVID-19. Across the study: From the United States, Italy and Spain came samples of acute and convalescent COVID-19.

Study processing details: For nucleated cells, counts were estimated from reference gene primer amplification. Sequenced by immunoSEQ multiplex PCR; TCRdb stores in-frame clones only, minus some. That table supplies the V and J calls and clone size; D and trimming were determined from the DNA. The sample lists some 120,000 clones; about 88% were seen once. Trimming removed 5 bases from V and 4 bases from J; junction bases left unmatched: 19. Germline V CDR1 and CDR2: MNHEY, SMNVEV (reference sequence). This CDR3 has 19 amino acids. The sequencing input was peripheral blood. The receptor was derived from a man over 45 with active COVID-19. The V and J genes are TRBV27 and TRBJ2-2; 7 positions agree with TRBD1. CDR3 coding DNA: TGTGCCAGCAGTACCTCAACCGGGACAGCCAGACGAGGCACCGGGGAGCTGTTTTTT. This sequence encodes CASSTSTGTARRGTGELFF.